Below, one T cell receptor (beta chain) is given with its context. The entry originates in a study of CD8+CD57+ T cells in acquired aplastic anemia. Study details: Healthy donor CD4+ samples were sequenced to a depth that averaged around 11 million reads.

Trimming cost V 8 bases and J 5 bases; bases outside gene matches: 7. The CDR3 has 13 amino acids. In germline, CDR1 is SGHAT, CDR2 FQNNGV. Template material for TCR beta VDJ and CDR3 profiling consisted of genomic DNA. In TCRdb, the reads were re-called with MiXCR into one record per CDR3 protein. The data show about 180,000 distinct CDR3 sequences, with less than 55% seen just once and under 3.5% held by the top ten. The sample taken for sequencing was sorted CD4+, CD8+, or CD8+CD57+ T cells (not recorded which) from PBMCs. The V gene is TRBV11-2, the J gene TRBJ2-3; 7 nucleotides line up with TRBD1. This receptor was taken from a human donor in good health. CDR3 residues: CASWDRKLDTQYF. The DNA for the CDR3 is TGTGCCAGCTGGGACAGAAAGTTAGATACGCAGTATTTT.